This TCR beta chain was found in a study of graft-versus-host responses after intestinal transplantation. This clone was found once. Its specificity is unknown. The CDR3 totals 15 residues. Per germline, CDR1 LNHNV and CDR2 YYDKDF (reference sequence). Trimming at V came to 3 bases and at J to 3 bases, leaving 6 bases not matched to a gene. Study-level results: The highest levels of circulating GvH clones went along with early declines in HvG clones after transplant. Some patients had graft-donor T cell macrochimerism, and their allografts showed high graft-versus-host to host-versus-graft clonal ratios.

Generated by immunoSEQ multiplex PCR, the TCRdb table keeps only in-frame clones and is missing some. The table records fewer than 110,000 clones, approximately 93% of them present only once. This sequence originates from a human donor who received an intestinal transplant. Sequenced material: unstimulated CD8+ T cells sorted from spleen or lymph node cells, taken before intestinal transplant. The chain combines TRBV15 with TRBJ2-7; TRBD1 matches at 9 bases. The CDR3 nucleotides read TGTGCCACCAGCAGGGACAGGGGACTGTTCTACGAGCAGTACTTC. This sequence encodes CATSRDRGLFYEQYF.